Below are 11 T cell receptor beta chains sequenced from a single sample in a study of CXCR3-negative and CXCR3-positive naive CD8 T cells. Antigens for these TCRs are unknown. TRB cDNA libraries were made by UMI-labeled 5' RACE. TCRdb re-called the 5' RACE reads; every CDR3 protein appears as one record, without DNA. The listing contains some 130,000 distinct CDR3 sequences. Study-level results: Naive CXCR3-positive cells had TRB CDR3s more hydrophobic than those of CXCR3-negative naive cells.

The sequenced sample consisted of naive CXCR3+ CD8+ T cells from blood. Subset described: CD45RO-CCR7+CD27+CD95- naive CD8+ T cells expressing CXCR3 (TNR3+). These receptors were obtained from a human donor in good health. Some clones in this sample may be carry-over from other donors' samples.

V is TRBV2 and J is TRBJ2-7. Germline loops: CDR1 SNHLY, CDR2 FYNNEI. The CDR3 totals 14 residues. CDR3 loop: CASSVMAASYEQYF.

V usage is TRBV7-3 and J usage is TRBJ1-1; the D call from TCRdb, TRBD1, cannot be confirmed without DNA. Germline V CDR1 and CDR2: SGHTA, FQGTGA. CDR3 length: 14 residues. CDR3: CASSPFGGGTEAFF.

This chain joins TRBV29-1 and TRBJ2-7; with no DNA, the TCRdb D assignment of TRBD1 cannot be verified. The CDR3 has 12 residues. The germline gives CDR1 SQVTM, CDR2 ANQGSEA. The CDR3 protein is CSVQGPSYEQYF.

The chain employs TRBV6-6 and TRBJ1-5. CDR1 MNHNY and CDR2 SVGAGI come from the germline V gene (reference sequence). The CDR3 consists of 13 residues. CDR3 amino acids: CASSSHSNQPQHF.

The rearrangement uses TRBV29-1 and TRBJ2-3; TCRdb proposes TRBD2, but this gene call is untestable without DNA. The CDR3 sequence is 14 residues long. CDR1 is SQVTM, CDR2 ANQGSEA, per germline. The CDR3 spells CSVRGGENTATQYF.

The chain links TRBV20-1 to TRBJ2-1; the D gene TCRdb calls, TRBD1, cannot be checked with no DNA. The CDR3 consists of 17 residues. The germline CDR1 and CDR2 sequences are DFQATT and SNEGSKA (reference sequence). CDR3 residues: CSASAPPAVGEMEGQFF.

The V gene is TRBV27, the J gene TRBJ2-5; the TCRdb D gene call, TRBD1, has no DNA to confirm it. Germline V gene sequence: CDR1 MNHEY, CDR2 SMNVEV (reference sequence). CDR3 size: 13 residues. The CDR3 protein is CASGSHREETQYF.

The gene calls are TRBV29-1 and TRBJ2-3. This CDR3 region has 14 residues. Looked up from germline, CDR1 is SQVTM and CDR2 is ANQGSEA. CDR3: CSVGTESSTDTQYF.

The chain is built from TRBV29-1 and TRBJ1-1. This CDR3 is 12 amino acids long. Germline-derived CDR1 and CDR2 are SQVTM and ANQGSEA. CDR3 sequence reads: CSVEDLDGEAFF.

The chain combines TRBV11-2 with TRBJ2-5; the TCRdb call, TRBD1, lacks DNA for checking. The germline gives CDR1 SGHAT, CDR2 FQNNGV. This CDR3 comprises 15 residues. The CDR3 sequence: CASSLIQGYQETQYF.

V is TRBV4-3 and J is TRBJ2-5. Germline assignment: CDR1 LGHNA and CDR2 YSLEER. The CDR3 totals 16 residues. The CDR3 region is CASSQDLGAQQETQYF.